Following are 9 T cell receptor beta chains from one sample sequenced in a study of cytomegalovirus exposure and HLA in healthy donors. TCRdb keeps only in-frame clones here, not all; method: immunoSEQ multiplex PCR. This sample yields 67,000 or so clones, of which about 94% are seen a single time; around 1.5% belongs to the top ten. Sequencing was carried out using PBMCs. The receptors here all came from a man between 18 and 35 years old in good health and CMV-seropositive.

V usage is TRBV27 and J usage is TRBJ2-7; 7 bases are shared with TRBD2. CDR3 length: 16 residues. Germline V gene sequence: CDR1 MNHEY, CDR2 SMNVEV (reference sequence). V was clipped by 5 bases and J by 0 bases; unmatched bases: 10. This CDR3 reads CASSPNMGRVSYEQYF. For the CDR3, the DNA is TGTGCCAGCAGTCCAAACATGGGGAGGGTCTCCTACGAGCAGTACTTC.

The rearrangement links TRBV2 to TRBJ2-2; TRBD2 matches at 10 bases. The V gene's germline CDR1 is SNHLY and CDR2 FYNNEI. After removal of 7 bases from V and 6 bases from J, the junction contained 5 bases not matched to a gene. The CDR3 has 14 residues. CDR3 nucleotides: TGTGCCAGCACCCTACTAGCGGGGCCCGGGGAGCTGTTTTTT. Translated: CASTLLAGPGELFF.

This chain uses TRBV6-5 with TRBJ1-2; no firm D call. The V end was cut by 0 bases, the J end by 4 bases, with 9 bases between. The CDR3 has 14 amino acids. Germline CDR1 is MNHEY and CDR2 is SVGAGI. The CDR3 loop is CASSYSRATYGYTF. The CDR3 DNA follows: TGTGCCAGCAGTTACTCGAGGGCAACCTATGGCTACACCTTC.

The rearrangement links TRBV19 to TRBJ2-1; the D gene is possibly TRBD2 (7 bases). The CDR3 has 14 amino acids. V gave up 5 bases and J gave up 9 bases, with 17 bases separating them. CDR1 and CDR2 (germline): LNHDA, SQIVND (reference sequence). CDR3: CASSSRPGGSEQFF. DNA of the CDR3: TGTGCCAGTAGTTCACGACCGGGGGGCAGTGAGCAGTTCTTC.

This chain connects TRBV2 to TRBJ2-7, with 8 nucleotides matching TRBD1. V lost 4 bases, J lost 2 bases, and 7 bases stayed unmatched. Germline V CDR1 and CDR2: SNHLY, FYNNEI. This CDR3 is built from 15 residues. In DNA form, the CDR3 reads TGTGCCAGCAGTGGTTGGCAGGGGGCTCCCTACGAGCAGTACTTC. Translation gives CASSGWQGAPYEQYF. The full variable domain, with the rest looked up from reference TRBV2 and TRBJ2-7, is EPEVTQTPSHQVTQMGQEVILRCVPISNHLYFYWYRQILGQKVEFLVSFYNNEISEKSEIFDDQFSVERPDGSNFTLKIRSTKLEDSAMYFCASSGWQGAPYEQYFGPGTRLTVT.

The rearrangement links TRBV18 to TRBJ2-7; 9 bases match TRBD1. Germline CDR1 is KGHSH and CDR2 is LQKENI. CDR3 length: 16 residues. The J segment lost 3 bases and the V segment lost 1 base, leaving 7 bases of the junction unmatched. CDR3 DNA: TGTGCCAGCTCACCACAGAGGGGACAGGGAGGCTACGAGCAGTACTTC. This codes for CASSPQRGQGGYEQYF. The full variable domain, in which reference TRBV18 and TRBJ2-7 provide the parts outside the CDR3, is NAGVMQNPRHLVRRRGQEARLRCSPMKGHSHVYWYRQLPEEGLKFMVYLQKENIIDESGMPKERFSAEFPKEGPSILRIQQVVRGDSAAYFCASSPQRGQGGYEQYFGPGTRLTVT.

The chain combines TRBV15 with TRBJ2-3; D uncertain. Germline assignment: CDR1 LNHNV and CDR2 YYDKDF (reference sequence). This CDR3 has 12 amino acids. The V and J ends lost 4 bases and 2 bases respectively, with 4 bases between them. This CDR3 reads CATSTSTDTQYF. The CDR3 region has the DNA TGTGCCACCAGCACATCCACAGATACGCAGTATTTT.

V and J are TRBV5-1 and TRBJ1-4, with 11 bases that match TRBD1. The CDR3 extends over 15 amino acids. Germline V CDR1 and CDR2: SGHRS, YFSETQ. The junction had 7 bases not matched to a gene; V was cut back by 5 bases and J by 7 bases. In nucleotides, the CDR3 is TGCGCCAGCAGAGCCCGGACAGGGGGCGGTGAAAAACTGTTTTTT. Residues: CASRARTGGGEKLFF.

The chain has TRBV15 and TRBJ2-1, with D maybe TRBD2 (6 bases). The CDR3 loop spans 16 amino acids. CDR1 is LNHNV, CDR2 YYDKDF, per germline (reference sequence). V shed 7 bases and J shed 6 bases, with 22 bases lying between them. The DNA of the CDR3 is TGTGCCACCAAAAATTCCTGGCCCCGGCGGGGCAATGAGCAGTTCTTC. It yields the protein CATKNSWPRRGNEQFF.